This is a list of T cell receptor beta chains from one sample in a study of T cells after yellow fever vaccination. In TCRdb, the 5' RACE reads were re-called with MiXCR into one record per CDR3 protein. Of over 150,000 distinct CDR3 sequences in the sample, approximately 6.2% are singletons; the top ten hold less than 3%. The sequenced sample was CD4+ T cells sorted from PBMCs, obtained on the day of the first yellow fever vaccination. These receptors all come from a young man who received the YFV17D yellow fever vaccine. Both conserved end residues are part of each CDR3. D genes are given only for firm matches. Not every row has a clone size; where given, it reads once, few, many or a size class.

V: TRBV6-1
J: TRBJ1-2
D: NA
size: few
DNA: TGTGCCAGCTCTCCGTGGGGCGAGGGGAATGGCTACACCTTC
CDR3: CASSPWGEGNGYTF

V: TRBV6-2/TRBV6-3
J: TRBJ2-1
D: NA
size: many
DNA: TGTGCCAGCAGCCTGGGCTTGGGGAGTGAGCAGTTCTTC
CDR3: CASSLGLGSEQFF

V: TRBV20-1
J: TRBJ2-5
D: TRBD2
size: NA
DNA: TGCAGTGCGGTAGCGGGTCAAGAGACCCAGTACTTC
CDR3: CSAVAGQETQYF

V: TRBV5-1
J: TRBJ2-5
D: NA
size: NA
DNA: TGCGCCAGCAGCCTGGGACTTGGCCAAGAGACCCAGTACTTC
CDR3: CASSLGLGQETQYF

V: TRBV12-3/TRBV12-4
J: TRBJ2-5
D: NA
size: many
DNA: TGTGCCAGCACCCTTGGATCGGGCTTAAAGACCCAGTACTTC
CDR3: CASTLGSGLKTQYF

V: TRBV27
J: TRBJ1-3
D: NA
size: NA
DNA: TGTGCCAGCAGTCCCTTTCGGGGAAACACCATATATTTT
CDR3: CASSPFRGNTIYF

V: TRBV7-2
J: TRBJ2-4
D: NA
size: NA
DNA: TGTGCCAGCAGCCGCGGAGGCAGGGAAAACATTCAGTACTTC
CDR3: CASSRGGRENIQYF

V: TRBV5-1
J: TRBJ2-6
D: NA
size: many
DNA: TGTGCCAGCAGCTTGGGGCCGTCTGGGGCCAACGTCCTGACTTTC
CDR3: CASSLGPSGANVLTF

V: TRBV11-1
J: TRBJ1-2
D: TRBD1
size: few
DNA: TGTGCCAGCAGCCCACAAATAACGGGACAGGGGAAGTATGGCTACACCTTC
CDR3: CASSPQITGQGKYGYTF

V: TRBV3-1
J: TRBJ1-1
D: NA
size: NA
DNA: TGTGCCAGCAGCCATCACTCCACTCGGAGGACTGAAGCTTTCTTT
CDR3: CASSHHSTRRTEAFF

V: TRBV5-1
J: TRBJ1-2
D: NA
size: NA
DNA: TGCGCCAGCAGCTTGGCCCCCCCCTATAGCTATGGCTACACCTTC
CDR3: CASSLAPPYSYGYTF

V: TRBV5-1
J: TRBJ2-1
D: TRBD2
size: many
DNA: TGCGCCAGCAGCTTGACGGGGGGAAATGAGCAGTTCTTC
CDR3: CASSLTGGNEQFF

V: TRBV7-9
J: TRBJ2-3
D: TRBD2
size: many
DNA: TGTGCCAGCAGCCTTCAAGCGGGGTTCACAGATACGCAGTATTTT
CDR3: CASSLQAGFTDTQYF

V: TRBV7-2
J: TRBJ1-5
D: NA
size: NA
DNA: TGTGCCAGCAGCTCGGACCGGGAAGATCCCCAGCATTTT
CDR3: CASSSDREDPQHF

V: TRBV7-2
J: TRBJ2-1
D: NA
size: NA
DNA: TGTGCCAGCAGCTTACAGGGAAACAATGAGCAGTTCTTC
CDR3: CASSLQGNNEQFF

V: TRBV12-3/TRBV12-4
J: TRBJ1-5
D: NA
size: few
DNA: TGTGCCAGCAGTTTAGCAGGGTATCAGCCCCAGCATTTT
CDR3: CASSLAGYQPQHF

V: TRBV7-2
J: TRBJ2-7
D: TRBD1
size: many
DNA: TGTGCCAGCAGCTTAGTCGCAGGGGGCTCCTACGAGCAGTACTTC
CDR3: CASSLVAGGSYEQYF

V: TRBV12-3/TRBV12-4
J: TRBJ1-1
D: NA
size: many
DNA: TGTGCCAGCAGTTTGGCACAGGGAACTGAAGCTTTCTTT
CDR3: CASSLAQGTEAFF

V: TRBV6-2/TRBV6-3
J: TRBJ2-1
D: NA
size: many
DNA: TGTGCCAGCAGTGGGGAAGGGAATGAGCAGTTCTTC
CDR3: CASSGEGNEQFF

V: TRBV7-2
J: TRBJ1-1
D: TRBD1
size: many
DNA: TGTGCCAGCAGCTTACGGGACAGGGTCAAATTCTCTGAAGCTTTCTTT
CDR3: CASSLRDRVKFSEAFF

V: TRBV12-3/TRBV12-4
J: TRBJ1-5
D: NA
size: NA
DNA: TGTGCCAGCAGTTTAGTACAGTCCGATCAGCCCCAGCATTTT
CDR3: CASSLVQSDQPQHF

V: TRBV29-1
J: TRBJ2-7
D: TRBD2
size: few
DNA: TGCAGCGCCGTGGGACTAGCCCTAGGGACCGAGCAGTACTTC
CDR3: CSAVGLALGTEQYF

V: TRBV20-1
J: TRBJ2-3
D: TRBD1
size: few
DNA: TGCAGTGCGCAACGACAGGGTAGCACAGATACGCAGTATTTT
CDR3: CSAQRQGSTDTQYF

V: TRBV6-1
J: TRBJ2-5
D: TRBD2
size: NA
DNA: TGTTCCAGCATGGAGCGGGGGTTTCCCGAAGAGACCCAGTACTTC
CDR3: CSSMERGFPEETQYF

V: TRBV5-1
J: TRBJ2-1
D: NA
size: many
DNA: TGCGCCAGCAGCTTGGCCATAGGTGGTGAGCAGTTCTTC
CDR3: CASSLAIGGEQFF

V: TRBV7-3
J: TRBJ1-1
D: NA
size: many
DNA: TGTGCCAGCAGCACTCAGGGGAACACTGAAGCTTTCTTT
CDR3: CASSTQGNTEAFF

V: TRBV5-1
J: TRBJ1-2
D: NA
size: few
DNA: TGCGCCAGCAGCTACCCCGACAGTTTCTATGGCTACACCTTC
CDR3: CASSYPDSFYGYTF

V: TRBV5-1
J: TRBJ2-2
D: NA
size: few
DNA: TGCGCCAGCAGCTTGTGGGCAGGGTGGACCGGGGAGCTGTTTTTT
CDR3: CASSLWAGWTGELFF

V: TRBV5-1
J: TRBJ2-1
D: NA
size: many
DNA: TGCGCCAGCAGCTTGTTCGGGGGTTACAATGAGCAGTTCTTC
CDR3: CASSLFGGYNEQFF

V: TRBV12-3/TRBV12-4
J: TRBJ2-3
D: NA
size: few
DNA: TGTGCCAGCAGTTTCTTCCGGATAGGCCACACAGATACGCAGTATTTT
CDR3: CASSFFRIGHTDTQYF

V: TRBV7-9
J: TRBJ2-1
D: NA
size: many
DNA: TGTGCCAGCATGGAGGGTGGGTTCAATGAGCAGTTCTTC
CDR3: CASMEGGFNEQFF

V: TRBV4-2
J: TRBJ1-2
D: NA
size: NA
DNA: TGTGCCAGCAGCCAAGAAAACCAACAGGGAATAGGGTATGGCTACACCTTC
CDR3: CASSQENQQGIGYGYTF

V: TRBV20-1
J: TRBJ1-4
D: NA
size: many
DNA: TGCAGTGCTAGTGCAGGTTTGGGGGATAATGAAAAACTGTTTTTT
CDR3: CSASAGLGDNEKLFF

V: TRBV27
J: TRBJ2-3
D: NA
size: few
DNA: TGTGCCAGCAGTTCTCGGCTAGTCGACGCAGATACGCAGTATTTT
CDR3: CASSSRLVDADTQYF

V: TRBV7-2
J: TRBJ1-2
D: TRBD1
size: few
DNA: TGTGCCAGCAGCCTCCCCACAGGGGTCTATGGCTACACCTTC
CDR3: CASSLPTGVYGYTF

V: TRBV7-2
J: TRBJ1-6
D: NA
size: many
DNA: TGTGCCAGCAGGCCCGGACAGTATAATTCACCCCTCCACTTT
CDR3: CASRPGQYNSPLHF

V: TRBV5-6
J: TRBJ2-2
D: TRBD1
size: many
DNA: TGTGCCAGCAGCATCTCCGGGACAGGGCCTACCGGGGAGCTGTTTTTT
CDR3: CASSISGTGPTGELFF

V: TRBV6-1
J: TRBJ1-2
D: TRBD1
size: few
DNA: TGTGCCAGCAGTGACGGACAGGGCTATGGCTACACCTTC
CDR3: CASSDGQGYGYTF

V: TRBV7-3
J: TRBJ2-3
D: NA
size: many
DNA: TGTGCCAGCAGCTTAACGTACGGGGATACGCAGTATTTT
CDR3: CASSLTYGDTQYF

V: TRBV5-6
J: TRBJ2-1
D: NA
size: many
DNA: TGTGCCAGCAGCTTGGGGGGACTGAGCGGGTCACTTAATGAGCAGTTCTTC
CDR3: CASSLGGLSGSLNEQFF

V: TRBV12-3/TRBV12-4
J: TRBJ2-2
D: NA
size: many
DNA: TGTGCCAGCAGTTTTGGACAGCTGACCGGGGAGCTGTTTTTT
CDR3: CASSFGQLTGELFF

V: TRBV4-2
J: TRBJ2-3
D: NA
size: NA
DNA: TGTGCCAGCAGCCACAGATACACAGATGCGCAGTATTTT
CDR3: CASSHRYTDAQYF

V: TRBV5-1
J: TRBJ2-1
D: NA
size: many
DNA: TGCGCCAGCAGCTTAGGACTGGACAATGAGCAGTTCTTC
CDR3: CASSLGLDNEQFF

V: TRBV11-2
J: TRBJ2-1
D: TRBD2
size: NA
DNA: TGTGCCAGCAGCTTACAGCGGGGACTCTACAATGAGCAGTTCTTC
CDR3: CASSLQRGLYNEQFF

V: TRBV5-5
J: TRBJ2-2
D: NA
size: NA
DNA: TGTGCCAGCAGCCCGCCGGGGGGCTTTAGGGAGCTGTTTTTT
CDR3: CASSPPGGFRELFF

V: TRBV12-3/TRBV12-4
J: TRBJ1-1
D: TRBD1
size: NA
DNA: TGTGCCTTCCGAACCTACGACATTACAGGGGCAAAATATGGAGCTTTCTTT
CDR3: CAFRTYDITGAKYGAFF

V: TRBV7-9
J: TRBJ1-4
D: NA
size: many
DNA: TGTGCCAGCAGCTTATGGCAAAATGAAAAACTGTTTTTT
CDR3: CASSLWQNEKLFF

V: TRBV11-3
J: TRBJ2-7
D: NA
size: NA
DNA: TGTGCCAGCAGCTTATATTCATGGACCTACGAGCAGTACTTC
CDR3: CASSLYSWTYEQYF

V: TRBV6-5
J: TRBJ1-2
D: TRBD1
size: few
DNA: TGTGCCAGCAGCCGCCGACAGGGATATGCCTATGGCTACACCTTC
CDR3: CASSRRQGYAYGYTF

V: TRBV7-2
J: TRBJ2-5
D: NA
size: many
DNA: TGTGCCAGCAGCTTAGCCAGGGAAGAGACCCAGTACTTC
CDR3: CASSLAREETQYF

V: TRBV7-8
J: TRBJ1-5
D: NA
size: few
DNA: TGTGCCAGCAGCATAATCGGAGGTCGATATAGCAATCAGCCCCAGCATTTT
CDR3: CASSIIGGRYSNQPQHF

V: TRBV4-2
J: TRBJ1-1
D: NA
size: few
DNA: TGTGCCAGCGCTAGGGGGGACGGGAACACTGAAGCTTTCTTT
CDR3: CASARGDGNTEAFF

V: TRBV19
J: TRBJ2-1
D: TRBD1
size: NA
DNA: TGTGCCAGTAGTCAGGAAAAGACAGGGTCGAGTGAGCAGTTCTTC
CDR3: CASSQEKTGSSEQFF

V: TRBV7-2
J: TRBJ2-3
D: TRBD2
size: many
DNA: TGTGCCAGCAGCCCCGGGGGACTAGCGGGGGGGGATACGCAGTATTTT
CDR3: CASSPGGLAGGDTQYF

V: TRBV20-1
J: TRBJ2-7
D: NA
size: NA
DNA: TGCAGTGCCAGATATTTGTCCGGGATAAGCTCCTACGAGCAGTACTTC
CDR3: CSARYLSGISSYEQYF

V: TRBV7-2
J: TRBJ1-1
D: NA
size: few
DNA: TGTGCCAGCAGAACACGCGAAACGAACACTGAAGCTTTCTTT
CDR3: CASRTRETNTEAFF

V: TRBV12-3/TRBV12-4
J: TRBJ2-2
D: NA
size: many
DNA: TGTGCCAGCCCGGGAGGGGGCAAGAGCACCGGGGAGCTGTTTTTT
CDR3: CASPGGGKSTGELFF

V: TRBV5-1
J: TRBJ2-3
D: NA
size: NA
DNA: TGCGCCAGCAGCCCCCCCGTGGCCGGGGGCACAGATACGCAGTATTTT
CDR3: CASSPPVAGGTDTQYF

V: TRBV7-2
J: TRBJ2-1
D: NA
size: NA
DNA: TGTGCCAGCAGCTCCTCGGTATGGGGGGCGGAGGGCAATGAGCAGTTCTTC
CDR3: CASSSSVWGAEGNEQFF

V: TRBV18
J: TRBJ2-5
D: NA
size: many
DNA: TGTGCCAGCTCACCTAGAACGGGGGAAGAGACCCAGTACTTC
CDR3: CASSPRTGEETQYF